A selection of T cell receptor beta chains follows, all from one sample in a study of a mutant IDH1 vaccine in newly diagnosed glioma. Their recognized antigens are unknown. Clones were read by immunoSEQ multiplex PCR, and TCRdb kept only the in-frame ones, dropping some. Of some 51,000 clones listed, about three quarters are singletons. The sequencing here drew on PBMCs, taken from a glioma patient whose treatment included an IDH1 peptide vaccine. The receptors were sampled from a man over 45 with glioma. CDR3s include the opening cysteine and the closing phenylalanine or tryptophan. Each record gives: J gene, D gene, V gene, clone size, CDR3 DNA, CDR3 protein. A D gene is named only where the DNA matches it firmly. Clone size appears in some rows only: once, few, many, or a class for an expanded clone.

j_call: TRBJ1-2
d_call: .
v_call: TRBV7-9
clone_size: once
cdr3_nt: TGTGCCAGCAGCTTAGCCGCGGCAGCCTATGGCTACACCTTC
cdr3_aa: CASSLAAAAYGYTF

j_call: TRBJ1-4
d_call: .
v_call: TRBV5-4
clone_size: few
cdr3_nt: TGTGCCAGCAGCCCTGGGACGTCTGATAATGAAAAACTGTTTTTT
cdr3_aa: CASSPGTSDNEKLFF

j_call: TRBJ2-3
d_call: .
v_call: TRBV27
clone_size: .
cdr3_nt: TGTGCCAGCAGTTCCCCGCAGGAAATCACAGATACGCAGTATTTT
cdr3_aa: CASSSPQEITDTQYF

j_call: TRBJ1-1
d_call: .
v_call: TRBV21-1
clone_size: .
cdr3_nt: TGTGCCAGCAGCTTCCAAACTTTGAACACTGAAGCTTTCTTT
cdr3_aa: CASSFQTLNTEAFF

j_call: TRBJ2-1
d_call: .
v_call: TRBV2
clone_size: .
cdr3_nt: TGTGCCAGCAGTTACGGGTACAATGAGCAGTTCTTC
cdr3_aa: CASSYGYNEQFF

j_call: TRBJ1-1
d_call: TRBD1
v_call: TRBV28
clone_size: .
cdr3_nt: TGTGCCAGCAGTTTCCCGCCGGGACAGGGGGACACTGAAGCTTTCTTT
cdr3_aa: CASSFPPGQGDTEAFF

j_call: TRBJ2-3
d_call: TRBD2
v_call: TRBV7-9
clone_size: .
cdr3_nt: TGTGCCAGCAATCCTCCTGGACTAGCGGTTACAGATACGCAGTATTTT
cdr3_aa: CASNPPGLAVTDTQYF

j_call: TRBJ1-4
d_call: .
v_call: TRBV30
clone_size: .
cdr3_nt: TGTGCCTGGAACGAAGGGGATAATGAAAAACTGTTTTTT
cdr3_aa: CAWNEGDNEKLFF

j_call: TRBJ2-3
d_call: TRBD1
v_call: TRBV6-1
clone_size: .
cdr3_nt: TGTGCCAGCAGTCCAGGACAGGGATTGACAGATACGCAGTATTTT
cdr3_aa: CASSPGQGLTDTQYF

j_call: TRBJ2-7
d_call: TRBD2
v_call: TRBV7-8
clone_size: .
cdr3_nt: TGTGCCAGCAGCAAGACTAGCGGGGAGCAGTACTTC
cdr3_aa: CASSKTSGEQYF

j_call: TRBJ1-2
d_call: .
v_call: TRBV10-2
clone_size: .
cdr3_nt: TGCGCCAGCAGTGAAAGTGGGAATGGCTACACCTTC
cdr3_aa: CASSESGNGYTF

j_call: TRBJ1-1
d_call: TRBD1
v_call: TRBV18
clone_size: .
cdr3_nt: TGTGCCAGCTCAATTGACAGGGAGGGCACTGAAGCTTTCTTT
cdr3_aa: CASSIDREGTEAFF

j_call: TRBJ1-2
d_call: .
v_call: TRBV10-3
clone_size: .
cdr3_nt: TGTGCCATCAGTGAGTCCTCATATGGCTACACCTTC
cdr3_aa: CAISESSYGYTF

j_call: TRBJ1-1
d_call: .
v_call: TRBV10-3
clone_size: .
cdr3_nt: TGTGCCATCAGTGAGGGGCGCGGCACTGAAGCTTTCTTT
cdr3_aa: CAISEGRGTEAFF

j_call: TRBJ2-5
d_call: .
v_call: TRBV7-6
clone_size: .
cdr3_nt: TGTGCCAGCAGCTTAGACCGGACCCAGGGGCGCGAGACCCAGTACTTC
cdr3_aa: CASSLDRTQGRETQYF

j_call: TRBJ2-6
d_call: .
v_call: TRBV5-1
clone_size: few
cdr3_nt: TGCGCCAGCAGCTCCGGGACGTACTCTGGGGCCAACGTCCTGACTTTC
cdr3_aa: CASSSGTYSGANVLTF

j_call: TRBJ1-1
d_call: .
v_call: TRBV7-9
clone_size: few
cdr3_nt: TGTGCCAGCAGCGCGCAGGGACGGGCCACTGAAGCTTTCTTT
cdr3_aa: CASSAQGRATEAFF

j_call: TRBJ1-4
d_call: .
v_call: TRBV6-1
clone_size: .
cdr3_nt: TGTGCCAGCAGTGAAAGTGAAACTAATGAAAAACTGTTTTTT
cdr3_aa: CASSESETNEKLFF

j_call: TRBJ2-1
d_call: .
v_call: TRBV2
clone_size: .
cdr3_nt: TGTGCCAGCAGCCTTACTAGGGACCCTAATGAGCAGTTCTTC
cdr3_aa: CASSLTRDPNEQFF

j_call: TRBJ1-2
d_call: .
v_call: TRBV6-1
clone_size: .
cdr3_nt: TGTGCCAGCAGTGAGGAGGGACATGGCTACACCTTC
cdr3_aa: CASSEEGHGYTF

j_call: TRBJ1-2
d_call: .
v_call: TRBV15
clone_size: .
cdr3_nt: TGTGCCACCAGCAGAGTGGACTCCCGTGGCTATGGCTACACCTTC
cdr3_aa: CATSRVDSRGYGYTF

j_call: TRBJ2-1
d_call: TRBD2
v_call: TRBV9
clone_size: .
cdr3_nt: TGTGCCAGCGGCGGGGGTTGGCAAGTGTACAATGAGCAGTTCTTC
cdr3_aa: CASGGGWQVYNEQFF

j_call: TRBJ2-3
d_call: .
v_call: TRBV14
clone_size: .
cdr3_nt: TGTGCCAGCAGCCAGGCAAGGTACAGGGAGCAACACTCTAACCGTCAATTCACAGGTACGCAGTATTTT
cdr3_aa: CASSQARYREQHSNRQFTGTQYF

j_call: TRBJ1-1
d_call: .
v_call: TRBV7-2
clone_size: .
cdr3_nt: TGTGCCAGCAGCCCACAGGGTGTGTTTACTGAAGCTTTCTTT
cdr3_aa: CASSPQGVFTEAFF

j_call: TRBJ1-2
d_call: .
v_call: TRBV19
clone_size: .
cdr3_nt: TGTGCCAGTACCCCGTCAGGGGCGGACTATGGCTACACCTTC
cdr3_aa: CASTPSGADYGYTF